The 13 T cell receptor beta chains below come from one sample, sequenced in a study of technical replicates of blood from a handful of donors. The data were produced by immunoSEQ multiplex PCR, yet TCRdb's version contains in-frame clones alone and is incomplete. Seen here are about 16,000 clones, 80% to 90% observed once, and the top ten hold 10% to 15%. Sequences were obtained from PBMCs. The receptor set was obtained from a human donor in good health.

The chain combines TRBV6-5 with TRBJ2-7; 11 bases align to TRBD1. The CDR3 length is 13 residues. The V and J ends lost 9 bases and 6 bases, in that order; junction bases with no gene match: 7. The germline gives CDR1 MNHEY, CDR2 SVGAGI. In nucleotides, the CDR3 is TGTGCCAGTAACCGGGACAGGGGGTCCGAGCAGTACTTC. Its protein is CASNRDRGSEQYF.

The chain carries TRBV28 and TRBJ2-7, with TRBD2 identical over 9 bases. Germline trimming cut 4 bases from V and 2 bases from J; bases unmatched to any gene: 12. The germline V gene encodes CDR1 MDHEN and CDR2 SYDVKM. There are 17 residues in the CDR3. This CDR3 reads CASSSPLLAGPTYEQYF. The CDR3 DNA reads TGTGCCAGCAGTTCCCCCTTACTAGCGGGTCCAACCTACGAGCAGTACTTC. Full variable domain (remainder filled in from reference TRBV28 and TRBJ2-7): DVKVTQSSRYLVKRTGEKVFLECVQDMDHENMFWYRQDPGLGLRLIYFSYDVKMKEKGDIPEGYSVSREKKERFSLILESASTNQTSMYLCASSSPLLAGPTYEQYFGPGTRLTVT.

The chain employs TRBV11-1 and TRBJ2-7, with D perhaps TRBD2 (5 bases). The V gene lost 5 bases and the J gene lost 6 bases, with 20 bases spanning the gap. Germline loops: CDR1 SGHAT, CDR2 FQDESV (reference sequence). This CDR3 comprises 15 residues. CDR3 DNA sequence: TGTGCCAGCAGCCCCCGGGATCCAAACGCCGGCGAGCAGTACTTC. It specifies CASSPRDPNAGEQYF.

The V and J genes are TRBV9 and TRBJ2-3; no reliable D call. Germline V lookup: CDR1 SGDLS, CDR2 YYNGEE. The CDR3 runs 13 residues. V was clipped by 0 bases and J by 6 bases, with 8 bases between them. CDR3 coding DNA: TGTGCCAGCAGCGTAGCGGTAGATGATACGCAGTATTTT. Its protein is CASSVAVDDTQYF.

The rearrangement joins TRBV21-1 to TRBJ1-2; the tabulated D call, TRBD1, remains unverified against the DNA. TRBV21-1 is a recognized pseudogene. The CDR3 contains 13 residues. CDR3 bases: TGTGCCAGCAGCAAAGACAGGGGGCATGGCTACACCTTC. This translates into CASSKDRGHGYTF.

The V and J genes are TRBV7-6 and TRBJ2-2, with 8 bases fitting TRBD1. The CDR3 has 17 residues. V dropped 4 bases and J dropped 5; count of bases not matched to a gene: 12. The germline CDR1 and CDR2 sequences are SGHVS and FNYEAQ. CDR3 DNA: TGTGCCAGCAGCTCCCGACAGGGGAAATTGAGTACCGGGGAGCTGTTTTTT. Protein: CASSSRQGKLSTGELFF. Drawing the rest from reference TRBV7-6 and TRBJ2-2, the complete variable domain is GAGVSQSPRYKVTKRGQDVALRCDPISGHVSLYWYRQALGQGPEFLTYFNYEAQQDKSGLPNDRFSAERPEGSISTLTIQRTEQRDSAMYRCASSSRQGKLSTGELFFGEGSRLTVL.

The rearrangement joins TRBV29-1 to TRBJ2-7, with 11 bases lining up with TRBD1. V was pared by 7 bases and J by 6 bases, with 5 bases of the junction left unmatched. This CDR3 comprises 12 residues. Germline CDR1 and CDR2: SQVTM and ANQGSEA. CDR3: CSAGTGGGEQYF. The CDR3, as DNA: TGCAGCGCCGGGACAGGGGGAGGCGAGCAGTACTTC.

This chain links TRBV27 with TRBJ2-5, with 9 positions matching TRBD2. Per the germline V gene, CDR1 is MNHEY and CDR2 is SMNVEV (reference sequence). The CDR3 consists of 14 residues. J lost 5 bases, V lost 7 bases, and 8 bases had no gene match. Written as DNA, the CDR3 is TGTGCCAGCAAGACTAGCGGCCTTGGGGAGACCCAGTACTTC. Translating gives CASKTSGLGETQYF.

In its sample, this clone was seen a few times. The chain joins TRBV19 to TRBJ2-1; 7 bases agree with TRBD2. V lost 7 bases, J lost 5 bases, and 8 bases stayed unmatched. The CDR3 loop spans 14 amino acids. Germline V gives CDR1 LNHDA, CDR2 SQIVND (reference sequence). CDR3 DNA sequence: TGTGCCAGTAATGGCGGGAGAGCTCACAATGAGCAGTTCTTC. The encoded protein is CASNGGRAHNEQFF.

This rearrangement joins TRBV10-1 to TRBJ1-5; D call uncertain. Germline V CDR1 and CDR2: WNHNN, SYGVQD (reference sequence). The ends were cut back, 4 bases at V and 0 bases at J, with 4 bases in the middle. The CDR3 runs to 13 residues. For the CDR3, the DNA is TGCGCCAGCAGTGCTAATAGCAATCAGCCCCAGCATTTT. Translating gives CASSANSNQPQHF.

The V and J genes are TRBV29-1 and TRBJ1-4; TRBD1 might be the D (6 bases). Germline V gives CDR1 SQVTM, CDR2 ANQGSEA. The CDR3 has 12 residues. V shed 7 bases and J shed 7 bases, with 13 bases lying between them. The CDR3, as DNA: TGCAGCGCACAGGGAGAAGGTGAAAAACTGTTTTTT. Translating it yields CSAQGEGEKLFF.

The DNA of the CDR3 is TGTGCCAGCAGCCAGAAGGCGGGCTACGAGCAGTACTTC. Amino acid sequence: CASSQKAGYEQYF. This chain connects TRBV11-1 to TRBJ2-7, with TRBD2 as a possible D gene (5 bases). V lost 5 bases and J 3 bases, leaving 11 bases between the germline ends. The CDR3 spans 13 residues. Looked up from germline, CDR1 is SGHAT and CDR2 is FQDESV (reference sequence). Combining the CDR3 with reference TRBV11-1 and TRBJ2-7 gives the whole variable domain EAEVAQSPRYKITEKSQAVAFWCDPISGHATLYWYRQILGQGPELLVQFQDESVVDDSQLPKDRFSAERLKGVDSTLKIQPAELGDSAMYLCASSQKAGYEQYFGPGTRLTVT.

This CDR3 reads CAWSVGGLPGQYF. For the CDR3, the DNA is TGTGCCTGGAGTGTAGGGGGTCTCCCAGGGCAGTACTTC. This chain joins TRBV30 and TRBJ2-7, with D possibly being TRBD1 (6 bases). Trimming shortened V by 0 bases and J by 9 bases, and 15 bases separated the two germline ends. Germline V gene data show CDR1 as GTSNPN and CDR2 as SVGIG (reference sequence). The CDR3 loop spans 13 amino acids.